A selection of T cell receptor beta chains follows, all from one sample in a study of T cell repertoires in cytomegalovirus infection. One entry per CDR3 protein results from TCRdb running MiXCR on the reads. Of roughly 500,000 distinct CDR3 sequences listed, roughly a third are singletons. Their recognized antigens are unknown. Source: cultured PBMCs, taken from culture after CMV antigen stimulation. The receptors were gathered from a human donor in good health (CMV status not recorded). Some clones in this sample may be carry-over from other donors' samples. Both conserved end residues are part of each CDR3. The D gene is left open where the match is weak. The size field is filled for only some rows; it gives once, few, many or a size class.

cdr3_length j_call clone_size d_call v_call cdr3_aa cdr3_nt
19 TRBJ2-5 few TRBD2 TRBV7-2 CASSLEGLAGGSARETQYF TGTGCCAGCAGCTTAGAAGGACTAGCGGGAGGGTCCGCCAGAGAGACCCAGTACTTC
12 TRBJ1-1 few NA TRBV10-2 CASSDWGTEAFF TGCGCCAGCAGTGACTGGGGCACTGAAGCTTTCTTT
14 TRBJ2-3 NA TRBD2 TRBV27 CASSLGTSVNTQYF TGTGCCAGCAGTCTCGGGACTAGCGTGAATACGCAGTATTTT
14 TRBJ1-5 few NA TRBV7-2 CASSLRGLNQPQHF TGTGCCAGCAGCCTAAGGGGTTTAAATCAGCCCCAGCATTTT
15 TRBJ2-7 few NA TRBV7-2 CASSLEGHGSYEQYF TGTGCCAGCAGCTTAGAGGGACACGGATCCTACGAGCAGTACTTC
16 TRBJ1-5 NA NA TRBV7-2 CASSLAYGYSNQPQHF TGTGCCAGCAGCTTAGCGTATGGGTATAGCAATCAGCCCCAGCATTTT
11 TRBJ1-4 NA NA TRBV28 CASSSYEKLFF TGTGCCAGCAGTTCCTATGAAAAACTGTTTTTT
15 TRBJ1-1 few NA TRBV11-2 CASSYVDSRNTEAFF TGTGCCAGCAGCTATGTGGACAGTAGGAACACTGAAGCTTTCTTT
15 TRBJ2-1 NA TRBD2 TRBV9 CASSPQGGSDNEQFF TGTGCCAGCAGCCCCCAAGGCGGGAGCGACAATGAGCAGTTCTTC
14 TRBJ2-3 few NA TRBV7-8 CASSLGGFIDTQYF TGTGCCAGCAGCTTGGGTGGTTTCATAGATACGCAGTATTTT
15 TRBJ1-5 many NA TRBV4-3 CASSQEEGRDQPQHF TGCGCCAGCAGCCAAGAAGAGGGAAGGGATCAGCCCCAGCATTTT
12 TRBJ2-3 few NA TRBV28 CASSGGSNTQYF TGTGCCAGCAGTGGAGGGAGTAATACGCAGTATTTT
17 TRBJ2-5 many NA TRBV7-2 CASSLLMARGNQETQYF TGTGCCAGCAGCTTATTAATGGCGAGGGGGAACCAAGAGACCCAGTACTTC
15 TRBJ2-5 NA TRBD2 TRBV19 CASSIGGSYQETQYF TGTGCCAGTAGTATTGGCGGGAGTTACCAAGAGACCCAGTACTTC
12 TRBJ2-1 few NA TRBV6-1 CASSESPNEQFF TGTGCCAGCAGTGAAAGTCCTAATGAGCAGTTCTTC
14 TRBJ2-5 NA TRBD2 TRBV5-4 CASKRAGGGETQYF TGTGCCAGCAAGAGAGCGGGAGGTGGAGAGACCCAGTACTTC
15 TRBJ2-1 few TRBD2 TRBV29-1 CSVEVTPGRGNEQFF TGCAGCGTTGAAGTCACTCCCGGGAGGGGCAATGAGCAGTTCTTC
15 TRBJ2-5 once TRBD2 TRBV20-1 CSASILAGVGETQYF TGCAGTGCTAGTATACTAGCGGGAGTCGGGGAGACCCAGTACTTC
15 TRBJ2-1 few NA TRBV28 CASSPGVALYNEQFF TGTGCCAGCAGCCCGGGGGTCGCACTCTACAATGAGCAGTTCTTC
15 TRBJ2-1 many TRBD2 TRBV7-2 CASSWGLAGGNEQFF TGTGCCAGCAGCTGGGGACTAGCGGGAGGGAATGAGCAGTTCTTC
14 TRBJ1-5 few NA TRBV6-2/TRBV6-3 CASSLTYSNQPQHF TGTGCCAGCAGTTTGACTTATAGCAATCAGCCCCAGCATTTT
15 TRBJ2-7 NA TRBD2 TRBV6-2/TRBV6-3 CASNRGSSLSYEQYF TGTGCCAGCAACCGCGGGAGTTCCCTCTCCTACGAGCAGTACTTC
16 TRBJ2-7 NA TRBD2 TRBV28 CASSMPGSGSIHEQYF TGTGCCAGCAGTATGCCGGGTAGCGGGAGCATCCACGAGCAGTACTTC
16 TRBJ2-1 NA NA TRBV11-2 CASSPRGRNSYNEQFF TGTGCCAGCAGCCCCAGGGGCAGGAACTCCTACAATGAGCAGTTCTTC